This is a list of T cell receptor beta chains from one sample in a study of T cell responses to AZD1222 COVID-19 vaccine. Only in-frame clones appear in the TCRdb table, and some are missing; sequencing was by immunoSEQ multiplex PCR. The sample shows tens of thousands of clones, around four fifths of them seen only once. The specimen was peripheral blood, collected 28 days after the second AZD1222 dose. These receptors all stem from an adult who received the AZD1222 COVID-19 vaccine. CDR3s include the opening cysteine and the closing phenylalanine or tryptophan. Fields, in order: J gene, CDR3 length, V gene, CDR3 protein.

j_call: TRBJ1-5; cdr3_length: 17; v_call: TRBV6-1; cdr3_aa: CASSEFLPGSGNQPQHF
j_call: TRBJ2-7; cdr3_length: 16; v_call: TRBV9; cdr3_aa: CASSTGLAGAPYEQYF
j_call: TRBJ2-7; cdr3_length: 16; v_call: TRBV6-1; cdr3_aa: CASSVNRDRFSYEQYF
j_call: TRBJ2-1; cdr3_length: 14; v_call: TRBV3-1/TRBV3-2; cdr3_aa: CASKRASSYNEQFF
j_call: TRBJ2-3; cdr3_length: 16; v_call: TRBV11-2; cdr3_aa: CASTLAWRGVTDTQYF
j_call: TRBJ1-1; cdr3_length: 13; v_call: TRBV19; cdr3_aa: CASSPRGNTEAFF
j_call: TRBJ1-1; cdr3_length: 14; v_call: TRBV6-5; cdr3_aa: CASSYGSGNTEAFF
j_call: TRBJ1-1; cdr3_length: 21; v_call: TRBV3-1/TRBV3-2; cdr3_aa: CASSQDLSPEGWRIMNTEAFF
j_call: TRBJ2-7; cdr3_length: 15; v_call: TRBV18; cdr3_aa: CASSPGRAGRDEQYF
j_call: TRBJ2-3; cdr3_length: 14; v_call: TRBV2; cdr3_aa: CASSDGGRTDTQYF
j_call: TRBJ1-2; cdr3_length: 13; v_call: TRBV19; cdr3_aa: CASSIRQNYGYTF
j_call: TRBJ1-2; cdr3_length: 16; v_call: TRBV24-1; cdr3_aa: CATSDPGQGADYGYTF
j_call: TRBJ1-2; cdr3_length: 13; v_call: TRBV19; cdr3_aa: CASRTQGDYGYTF
j_call: TRBJ1-4; cdr3_length: 16; v_call: TRBV7-9; cdr3_aa: CASSLTGGATNEKLFF
j_call: TRBJ1-2; cdr3_length: 16; v_call: TRBV6-1; cdr3_aa: CASSEVAAQWSYGYTF
j_call: TRBJ1-1; cdr3_length: 17; v_call: TRBV4-1; cdr3_aa: CASSPYSGQVTITEAFF
j_call: TRBJ2-5; cdr3_length: 15; v_call: TRBV19; cdr3_aa: CASKLKAGRMETQYF
j_call: TRBJ1-3; cdr3_length: 18; v_call: TRBV19; cdr3_aa: CASSILPPNRDSGNTIYF
j_call: TRBJ1-3; cdr3_length: 15; v_call: TRBV2; cdr3_aa: CASSEFVASGNTIYF
j_call: TRBJ2-1; cdr3_length: 12; v_call: TRBV6-6; cdr3_aa: CATDAKRGGQFF
j_call: TRBJ2-2; cdr3_length: 16; v_call: TRBV9; cdr3_aa: CASSVVPGAATGELFF
j_call: TRBJ1-1; cdr3_length: 13; v_call: TRBV6-5; cdr3_aa: CASMGNANTEAFF
j_call: TRBJ1-5; cdr3_length: 13; v_call: TRBV10-3; cdr3_aa: CAISTDRGRAQHF
j_call: TRBJ2-5; cdr3_length: 14; v_call: TRBV5-1; cdr3_aa: CASSLGTAQETQYF
j_call: TRBJ2-7; cdr3_length: 13; v_call: TRBV6-6; cdr3_aa: CASSGRGGYEQYF
j_call: TRBJ1-3; cdr3_length: 17; v_call: TRBV9; cdr3_aa: CASSVEGWAPAGNTIYF
j_call: TRBJ1-4; cdr3_length: 15; v_call: TRBV11-3; cdr3_aa: CASSSTRDRDEKLFF
j_call: TRBJ2-7; cdr3_length: 13; v_call: TRBV12-5; cdr3_aa: CASGLTATYEQYF
j_call: TRBJ2-1; cdr3_length: 14; v_call: TRBV11-3; cdr3_aa: CASSPWTGYNEQFF
j_call: TRBJ1-2; cdr3_length: 13; v_call: TRBV2; cdr3_aa: CASSKETGLGYTF
j_call: TRBJ1-3; cdr3_length: 14; v_call: TRBV5-1; cdr3_aa: CASSIRGNGNTIYF
j_call: TRBJ1-1; cdr3_length: 13; v_call: TRBV4-1; cdr3_aa: CASSHPLNTEAFF
j_call: TRBJ2-6; cdr3_length: 18; v_call: TRBV10-3; cdr3_aa: CAITSGQGGLSGANVLTF
j_call: TRBJ1-5; cdr3_length: 16; v_call: TRBV18; cdr3_aa: CASSPRAATLHQPQHF
j_call: TRBJ1-3; cdr3_length: 12; v_call: TRBV10-3; cdr3_aa: CAIRGTGNTIYF
j_call: TRBJ1-4; cdr3_length: 11; v_call: TRBV30; cdr3_aa: CAWAKEEKLFF
j_call: TRBJ1-1; cdr3_length: 14; v_call: TRBV5-1; cdr3_aa: CASSLSDWGTEAFF
j_call: TRBJ2-5; cdr3_length: 11; v_call: TRBV6-2/TRBV6-3; cdr3_aa: CASSYGETQYF
j_call: TRBJ2-7; cdr3_length: 19; v_call: TRBV4-2; cdr3_aa: CASSQAGQLRASGGYEQYF
j_call: TRBJ1-3; cdr3_length: 16; v_call: TRBV2; cdr3_aa: CASSDRRGLSGNTIYF
j_call: TRBJ2-7; cdr3_length: 16; v_call: TRBV4-2; cdr3_aa: CASSRDGLAGSDEQYF
j_call: TRBJ2-5; cdr3_length: 14; v_call: TRBV11-2; cdr3_aa: CASSPGQAAETQYF
j_call: TRBJ1-6; cdr3_length: 12; v_call: TRBV3-1/TRBV3-2; cdr3_aa: CASSQGRPPLHF
j_call: TRBJ2-1; cdr3_length: 15; v_call: TRBV20-1; cdr3_aa: CSASTGQGVYNEQFF
j_call: TRBJ1-5; cdr3_length: 14; v_call: TRBV7-8; cdr3_aa: CASTITGNNQPQHF
j_call: TRBJ1-1; cdr3_length: 14; v_call: TRBV27; cdr3_aa: CASSLGAANTEAFF
j_call: TRBJ1-4; cdr3_length: 15; v_call: TRBV7-9; cdr3_aa: CASSLTAATNEKLFF
j_call: TRBJ1-5; cdr3_length: 14; v_call: TRBV5-1; cdr3_aa: CASSLEPVNQPQHF
j_call: TRBJ2-2; cdr3_length: 14; v_call: TRBV6-6; cdr3_aa: CASIRGQSTGELFF
j_call: TRBJ1-1; cdr3_length: 15; v_call: TRBV6-5; cdr3_aa: CASSYSIVSGAEAFF
j_call: TRBJ2-3; cdr3_length: 15; v_call: TRBV5-4; cdr3_aa: CASSWASGSTDTQYF
j_call: TRBJ2-5; cdr3_length: 16; v_call: TRBV3-1/TRBV3-2; cdr3_aa: CASSQGNRAGKETQYF
j_call: TRBJ1-2; cdr3_length: 14; v_call: TRBV3-1/TRBV3-2; cdr3_aa: CASSQRPGLSGYTF
j_call: TRBJ2-7; cdr3_length: 11; v_call: TRBV25-1; cdr3_aa: CASSLAYEQYF
j_call: TRBJ2-7; cdr3_length: 15; v_call: TRBV11-2; cdr3_aa: CASSLRQGATPEQYF
j_call: TRBJ1-2; cdr3_length: 13; v_call: TRBV25-1; cdr3_aa: CASSEHTDYGYTF
j_call: TRBJ2-7; cdr3_length: 14; v_call: TRBV7-9; cdr3_aa: CASSPAGGIYEQYF
j_call: TRBJ1-5; cdr3_length: 14; v_call: TRBV2; cdr3_aa: CASSATGSGQPQHF
j_call: TRBJ1-1; cdr3_length: 14; v_call: TRBV5-1; cdr3_aa: CASSLEGRRTEAFF
j_call: TRBJ1-1; cdr3_length: 13; v_call: TRBV5-1; cdr3_aa: CASGTGLNTEAFF